A selection of T cell receptor beta chains follows, all from one sample in a study of blood T cell repertoires in COVID-19. Assay: immunoSEQ multiplex PCR; the TCRdb copy retains only in-frame clones and omits some. The table includes some 190,000 clones, just under 85% detected once. The specimen was peripheral blood. The receptors stem from a woman aged 70-85 years with active or convalescent COVID-19. CDR3s include the opening cysteine and the closing phenylalanine or tryptophan. Not every row has a clone size; where given, it reads once, few, many or a size class.

>NA|TRBJ1-1|TRBV12-3/TRBV12-4
CASSQGYEAFF
>few|TRBJ2-2|TRBV9
CASSQQGYGELFF
>NA|TRBJ1-2|TRBV28
CASNEVAADYYGYTF
>once|TRBJ1-4|TRBV20-1
CSASRATNEKLFF
>NA|TRBJ1-2|TRBV2
CASSRHDSNYGYTF
>NA|TRBJ1-3|TRBV6-5
CATGVGNTIYF
>once|TRBJ2-5|TRBV6-5
CASTRTGKETQYF
>few|TRBJ2-7|TRBV13
CASSLLAGAYEQYF
>NA|TRBJ2-2|TRBV19
CATAQPGGWDTGELFF
>NA|TRBJ2-3|TRBV3-1/TRBV3-2
CASSQIRTGAVADTQYF